These 22 T cell receptor beta chains share one sample of origin, sequenced in a study of T cells in Graves' hyperthyroidism and ophthalmopathy. Amplified TCR beta CDR3 regions derived from RNA transcripts. RT-PCR in the first round (using the HTBI primer set) targeted the TCR CDR3. TCRdb re-analysed the multiplex PCR reads in MiXCR, keeping a single row per CDR3 protein. This sample has some 530,000 distinct CDR3 sequences; 20% to 25% occur once, and the top ten carry roughly 49%. Sample: blood. The receptors stem from a woman in her seventies with Graves' ophthalmopathy.

This clonotype was recorded many times. The rearrangement links TRBV20-1 to TRBJ2-3; the D call may be TRBD1 or TRBD2 (6 bases each). The CDR3 is made up of 16 amino acids. V lost 6 bases and J 0 bases, leaving 19 bases between the germline ends. Germline V gene sequence: CDR1 DFQATT, CDR2 SNEGSKA (reference sequence). Here the CDR3 DNA reads TGCAGTGCCCCAAACGGGGGACACCCTAGCACAGATACGCAGTATTTT. Protein sequence: CSAPNGGHPSTDTQYF.

The chain links TRBV6-2 or TRBV6-3 to TRBJ2-7; maybe TRBD2 (7 bases). The CDR3 extends over 17 amino acids. V was shortened by 7 bases and J by 2 bases, with 24 bases between the two germline ends. Germline CDR1 is MNHEY and CDR2 is SVGEGT. The CDR3 here is CASTRGGLSGDAYEQYF. CDR3 nucleotide sequence: TGTGCCAGCACCAGAGGGGGACTATCGGGAGACGCCTACGAGCAGTACTTC.

The chain combines TRBV10-3 with TRBJ2-1; D is uncertain. The CDR3 has 13 residues. Trimming stripped 7 bases from V and 3 bases from J, with 10 bases between. Per germline, CDR1 ENHRY and CDR2 SYGVKD. CDR3 bases: TGTGCCATCACCCCCGACAACTACAATGAGCAGTTCTTC. This codes for CAITPDNYNEQFF.

This clonotype was detected a few times. The V and J genes are TRBV13 and TRBJ1-2; unclear D gene. The CDR3 spans 12 residues. The germline gives CDR1 PRHDT, CDR2 FYEKMQ (reference sequence). V dropped 3 bases and J dropped 9 bases, with 11 bases sitting between them. Written as DNA, the CDR3 is TGTGCCAGCAGCTTGTTAACAATAAGCTACACCTTC. This encodes CASSLLTISYTF.

The gene calls are TRBV19 and TRBJ1-5, with D perhaps matching TRBD1 (6 bases). Trimming shortened V by 8 bases and J by 7 bases, and 15 bases separated the two germline ends. This CDR3 has 13 residues. Germline V gives CDR1 LNHDA, CDR2 SQIVND (reference sequence). CDR3 DNA: TGTGCCAGTGCCTCAGGGGATCGGCAGCCCCAGCATTTT. Its protein is CASASGDRQPQHF.

The sample holds many counts of this clonotype. The V call is TRBV30, the J call TRBJ1-1; tentatively, D is TRBD1 (5 bases). The CDR3 length is 14 residues. CDR1 is GTSNPN, CDR2 SVGIG, per germline (reference sequence). The V and J ends lost 2 bases and 2 bases respectively, with 12 bases between them. The CDR3 DNA sequence: TGTGCCTGGAGTACCCGGGACGGCAACACTGAAGCTTTCTTT. Amino acids: CAWSTRDGNTEAFF.

The gene calls are TRBV24-1 and TRBJ1-2; 7 bases are a match to TRBD1. CDR3 length equals 15 residues. The J segment lost 6 bases and the V segment lost 5 bases, leaving 11 bases of the junction unmatched. The germline V gene encodes CDR1 KGHDR and CDR2 SFDVKD. The CDR3 nucleotides are TGTGCCACCAGTGCTCCGACAGGGATCAGGAATGGCTACACCTTC. This gives the protein CATSAPTGIRNGYTF.

The V gene is TRBV24-1, the J gene TRBJ2-3, with 7 bases that match TRBD2. V lost 3 bases and J lost 2; bases outside the gene matches: 4. The CDR3 extends over 15 amino acids. Germline-derived CDR1 and CDR2 are KGHDR and SFDVKD. CDR3 sequence reads: CATSDPGTNTDTQYF. The CDR3 DNA sequence: TGTGCCACCAGTGATCCCGGGACTAACACAGATACGCAGTATTTT.

This clonotype was seen just once. This rearrangement joins TRBV7-6 to TRBJ1-2; possible D gene TRBD1, 5 bases. This CDR3 has 15 residues. Germline CDR1 and CDR2: SGHVS and FNYEAQ. V dropped 5 bases and J dropped 4 bases, with 17 bases sitting between them. This CDR3 reads CASSPRVDPLYGYTF. The CDR3 DNA is TGTGCCAGCAGCCCCAGGGTGGACCCTCTCTATGGCTACACCTTC.

This clonotype was observed a handful of times. This sequence joins TRBV24-1 and TRBJ2-2; 7 bases map to TRBD1. The CDR3 is 16 amino acids. The V gene's germline CDR1 is KGHDR and CDR2 SFDVKD. Trimming at V came to 4 bases and at J to 2 bases, leaving 6 bases not matched to a gene. The CDR3 region is CATSDTDRENTGELFF. CDR3 DNA sequence: TGTGCCACCAGTGACACCGACAGGGAAAACACCGGGGAGCTGTTTTTT.

This clonotype was counted many times. This chain joins TRBV2 and TRBJ2-1, with 7 nucleotides matching TRBD2. V gave up 3 bases and J gave up 2 bases; unmatched junction bases: 4. In germline, CDR1 is SNHLY, CDR2 FYNNEI. CDR3 length equals 15 residues. The DNA for the CDR3 is TGTGCCAGCAGTGAGCTAGCGGCTACCTACAATGAGCAGTTCTTC. The encoded protein is CASSELAATYNEQFF.

This rearrangement joins TRBV19 to TRBJ1-2; unclear D gene. The CDR3 totals 14 residues. The V end was cut by 7 bases, the J end by 9 bases, with 21 bases between. Germline CDR1 reads LNHDA; CDR2 reads SQIVND (reference sequence). The CDR3: CASNQRQSDLRYTF. The CDR3 DNA is TGTGCCAGTAACCAGAGGCAATCCGATCTTCGCTACACCTTC.

This clonotype has more than one count but fewer than ten. This chain uses TRBV3-1 with TRBJ2-1; 9 positions agree with TRBD2. The CDR3 contains 19 residues. J lost 0 bases, V lost 0 bases, and 9 bases had no gene match. Germline assignment: CDR1 LGHDT and CDR2 YNNKEL (reference sequence). The CDR3 region is CASSQDASGITPSYNEQFF. The DNA for the CDR3 is TGTGCCAGCAGCCAAGATGCTAGCGGGATTACCCCCTCCTACAATGAGCAGTTCTTC.

The genes are TRBV6-6 and TRBJ1-2, with no clear D. The CDR3 is 16 amino acids. Germline V gene sequence: CDR1 MNHNY, CDR2 SVGAGI (reference sequence). Trimming took 2 bases from V and 1 from J, leaving 14 bases between them. The CDR3 sequence is CASSYLPTSLNYGYTF. CDR3 DNA: TGTGCCAGCAGTTACCTTCCCACGTCCCTTAACTATGGCTACACCTTC.

This clonotype was seen many times. This chain uses TRBV11-2 with TRBJ1-1, with a possible D match to TRBD1 (5 bases). Trimming took off 0 bases at V and 6 bases at J, with 11 bases between the two ends. In germline, CDR1 is SGHAT, CDR2 FQNNGV. The CDR3 is 14 amino acids. The CDR3 protein is CASSLDGEGSEAFF. The CDR3 DNA sequence: TGTGCCAGCAGCTTAGACGGGGAGGGGTCTGAAGCTTTCTTT.

The CDR3 loop reads CASRQGALSGYGYTF. For the CDR3, the DNA is TGTGCCAGCAGGCAGGGGGCCCTGTCCGGATATGGCTACACCTTC. This sequence joins TRBV6-1 and TRBJ1-2; 8 bases map to TRBD1. The V and J ends lost 6 bases and 5 bases, in that order; junction bases with no gene match: 11. The CDR3 contains 15 residues. Germline V gene data show CDR1 as MNHNS and CDR2 as SASEGT.

This clonotype was found many times. The chain couples TRBV29-1 to TRBJ1-2; D is undetermined. V lost 5 bases to trimming and J lost 0 bases, with 10 bases between them. Per the germline V gene, CDR1 is SQVTM and CDR2 is ANQGSEA. There are 13 residues in the CDR3. CDR3 sequence reads: CSVSSVSNYGYTF. In nucleotides, the CDR3 is TGCAGCGTTTCCTCAGTCTCTAACTATGGCTACACCTTC.

The V gene is TRBV28, the J gene TRBJ1-2; 8 bases align to TRBD1. V lost 5 bases, J lost 4 bases, and 12 bases stayed unmatched. Germline lookup yields CDR1 MDHEN and CDR2 SYDVKM. The CDR3 length is 16 residues. As DNA, the CDR3 is TGTGCCAGCAGTCCTGGCCCCCGGGACAGGATCTATGGCTACACCTTC. This gives the protein CASSPGPRDRIYGYTF.

This clonotype was counted a few times. The rearrangement joins TRBV20-1 to TRBJ1-5, with 7 bases matching TRBD1. The CDR3 has 14 amino acids. Trimming removed 0 bases from V and 9 bases from J; junction bases left unmatched: 8. CDR1 is DFQATT, CDR2 SNEGSKA, per germline (reference sequence). In DNA, the CDR3 is TGCAGTGCTAGAGATGCGGGACAGCTTGCGCCCCAGCATTTT. Protein: CSARDAGQLAPQHF.

This clonotype came up many times. The chain employs TRBV12-3 or TRBV12-4 and TRBJ2-7, with a tentative D call TRBD2 (6 bases). CDR3 length equals 15 residues. V gave up 5 bases and J gave up 0 bases, with 14 bases separating them. The CDR3 DNA reads TGTGCCAGCAGTATTAGCGGAATCCGCTCCTACGAGCAGTACTTC. It yields the protein CASSISGIRSYEQYF.

V and J are TRBV7-3 and TRBJ2-5; 7 bases are shared with TRBD2. The germline V gene encodes CDR1 SGHTA and CDR2 FQGTGA. Trimming took 2 bases from V and 4 from J; bases not matched to a gene: 7. This CDR3 has 15 residues. The CDR3 loop reads CASSLGGERGETQYF. CDR3 DNA sequence: TGTGCCAGCAGCTTAGGGGGGGAGCGGGGAGAGACCCAGTACTTC.

This clonotype was picked up a small number of times. This chain joins TRBV3-1 and TRBJ2-2, with 7 positions matching TRBD2. CDR1 and CDR2 (germline): LGHDT, YNNKEL (reference sequence). The CDR3 sequence is 16 residues long. Trimming at V came to 6 bases and at J to 4 bases, leaving 11 bases not matched to a gene. The CDR3: CASRRSGTAGTGELFF. CDR3 DNA: TGTGCCAGCAGACGCAGCGGGACGGCGGGCACCGGGGAGCTGTTTTTT.